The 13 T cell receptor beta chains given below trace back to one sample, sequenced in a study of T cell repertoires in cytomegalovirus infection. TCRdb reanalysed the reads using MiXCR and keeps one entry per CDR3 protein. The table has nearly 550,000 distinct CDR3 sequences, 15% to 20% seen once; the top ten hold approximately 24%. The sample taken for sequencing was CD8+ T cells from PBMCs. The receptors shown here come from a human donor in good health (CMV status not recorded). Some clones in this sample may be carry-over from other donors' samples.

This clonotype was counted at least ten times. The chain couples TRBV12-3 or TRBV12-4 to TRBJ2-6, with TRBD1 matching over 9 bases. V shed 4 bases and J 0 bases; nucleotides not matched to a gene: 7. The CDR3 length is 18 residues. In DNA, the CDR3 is TGTGCCAGCAGTTCCCGGGACAGGGCCTTCTCTGGGGCCAACGTCCTGACTTTC. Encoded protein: CASSSRDRAFSGANVLTF.

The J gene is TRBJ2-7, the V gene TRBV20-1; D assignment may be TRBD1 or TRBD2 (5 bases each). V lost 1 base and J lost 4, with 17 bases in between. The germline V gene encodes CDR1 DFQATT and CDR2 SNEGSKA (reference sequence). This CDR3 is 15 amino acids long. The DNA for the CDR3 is TGCAGTGCTAGAGGGACTTCTTCGAGGGGATACGAGCAGTACTTC. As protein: CSARGTSSRGYEQYF.

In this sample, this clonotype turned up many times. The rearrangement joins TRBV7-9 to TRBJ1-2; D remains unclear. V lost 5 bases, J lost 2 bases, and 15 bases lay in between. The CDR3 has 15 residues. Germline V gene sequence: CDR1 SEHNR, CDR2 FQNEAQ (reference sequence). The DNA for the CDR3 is TGTGCCAGCAGCGCTGGAAGAGCAGACAACTATGGCTACACCTTC. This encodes CASSAGRADNYGYTF.

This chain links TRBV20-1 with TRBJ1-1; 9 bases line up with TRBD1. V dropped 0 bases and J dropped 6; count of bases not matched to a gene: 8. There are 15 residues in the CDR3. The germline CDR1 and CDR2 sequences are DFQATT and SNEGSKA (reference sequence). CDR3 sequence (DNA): TGCAGTGCTAGAGACCCGGGACAGGGAGGGGCTGAAGCTTTCTTT. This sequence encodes CSARDPGQGGAEAFF.

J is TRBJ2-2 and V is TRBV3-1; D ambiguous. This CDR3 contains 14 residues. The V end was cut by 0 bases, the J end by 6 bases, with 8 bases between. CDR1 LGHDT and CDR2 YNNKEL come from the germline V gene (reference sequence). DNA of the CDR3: TGTGCCAGCAGCCAAGAAGAGATCGCCGGGGAGCTGTTTTTT. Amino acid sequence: CASSQEEIAGELFF. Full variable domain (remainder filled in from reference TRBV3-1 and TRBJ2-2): DTAVSQTPKYLVTQMGNDKSIKCEQNLGHDTMYWYKQDSKKFLKIMFSYNNKELIINETVPNRFSPKSPDKAHLNLHINSLELGDSAVYFCASSQEEIAGELFFGEGSRLTVL.

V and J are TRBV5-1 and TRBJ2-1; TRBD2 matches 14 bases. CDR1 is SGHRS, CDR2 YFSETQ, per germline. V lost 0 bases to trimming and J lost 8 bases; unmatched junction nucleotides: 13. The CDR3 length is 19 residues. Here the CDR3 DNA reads TGCGCCAGCAGCTTGGGAGGGACTAGCGGGAGCTATTTGGTCGATGAGCAGTTCTTC. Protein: CASSLGGTSGSYLVDEQFF.

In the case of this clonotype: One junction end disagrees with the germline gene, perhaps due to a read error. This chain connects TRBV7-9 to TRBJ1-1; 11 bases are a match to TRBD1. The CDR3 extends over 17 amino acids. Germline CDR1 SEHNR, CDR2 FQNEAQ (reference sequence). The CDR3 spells CARSFPGTGGMNTEAFF. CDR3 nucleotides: TGTGCCAGAAGCTTCCCCGGGACAGGGGGAATGAACACTGAAGCTTTCTTT.

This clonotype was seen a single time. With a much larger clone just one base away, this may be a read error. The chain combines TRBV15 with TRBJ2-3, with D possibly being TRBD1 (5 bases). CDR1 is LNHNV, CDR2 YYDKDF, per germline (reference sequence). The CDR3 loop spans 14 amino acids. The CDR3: CATCKQDYTDTRYF. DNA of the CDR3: TGTGCCACCTGCAAACAGGATTACACAGATACGCGGTATTTT. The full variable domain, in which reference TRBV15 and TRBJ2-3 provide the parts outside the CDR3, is DAMVIQNPRYQVTQFGKPVTLSCSQTLNHNVMYWYQQKSSQAPKLLFHYYDKDFNNEADTPDNFQSRRPNTSFCFLDIRSPGLGDTAMYLCATCKQDYTDTRYFGPGTRLTVL.

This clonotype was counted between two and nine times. This CDR3 reads CASSWDPSFGYGYTF. The CDR3 DNA is TGTGCCAGCAGCTGGGACCCCTCTTTCGGCTATGGCTACACCTTC. This chain joins TRBV7-6 and TRBJ1-2; TRBD1 might be the D (5 bases). V lost 4 bases, J lost 4 bases, and 16 bases lay in between. Germline CDR1 is SGHVS and CDR2 is FNYEAQ. The length of the CDR3 is 15 residues.

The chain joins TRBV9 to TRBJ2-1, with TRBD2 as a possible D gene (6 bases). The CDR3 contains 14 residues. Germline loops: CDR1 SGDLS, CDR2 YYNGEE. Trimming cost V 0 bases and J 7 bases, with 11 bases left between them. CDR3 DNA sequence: TGTGCCAGCAGCGTAGGGCGGGGCCCAAATGAGCAGTTCTTC. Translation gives CASSVGRGPNEQFF.

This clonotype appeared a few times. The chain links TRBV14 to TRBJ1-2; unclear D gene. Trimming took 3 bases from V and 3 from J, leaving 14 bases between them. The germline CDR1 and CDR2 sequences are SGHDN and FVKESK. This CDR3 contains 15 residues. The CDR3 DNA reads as TGTGCCAGCAGCCACGGGCCAGAGGTTGACTATGGCTACACCTTC. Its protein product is CASSHGPEVDYGYTF.

The CDR3 reads CASAGGAANYGYTF. In DNA form, the CDR3 reads TGTGCCAGCGCAGGGGGCGCCGCTAACTATGGCTACACCTTC. The V gene is TRBV6-5, the J gene TRBJ1-2; 8 bases line up with TRBD1. The CDR3 contains 14 residues. V gave up 8 bases and J gave up 0 bases; unmatched junction bases: 5. Germline V lookup: CDR1 MNHEY, CDR2 SVGAGI.

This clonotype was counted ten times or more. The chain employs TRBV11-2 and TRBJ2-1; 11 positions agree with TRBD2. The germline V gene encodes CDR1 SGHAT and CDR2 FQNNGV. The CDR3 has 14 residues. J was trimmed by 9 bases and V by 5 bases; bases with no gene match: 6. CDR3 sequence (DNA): TGTGCCAGCAGCACACCGGGACTAGCGGCTGAGCAGTTCTTC. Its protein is CASSTPGLAAEQFF. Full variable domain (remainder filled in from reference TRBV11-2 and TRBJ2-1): EAGVAQSPRYKIIEKRQSVAFWCNPISGHATLYWYQQILGQGPKLLIQFQNNGVVDDSQLPKDRFSAERLKGVDSTLKIQPAKLEDSAVYLCASSTPGLAAEQFFGPGTRLTVL.